This T cell receptor (beta chain) was observed in a study of cytomegalovirus exposure and HLA in healthy donors. Study as a whole: An earlier analysis identified more than 90 million unique TCR beta sequences in some 180 million T cells. Whole-study findings and limits: The study labeled more than 150 TCR beta chains cytomegalovirus-associated. Some highly shared sequence variants likely arose as a pipeline artifact.

The PCR used 60 Vbeta and 13 Jbeta primers. Here immunoSEQ multiplex PCR was the method, and the copy in TCRdb shows in-frame clones only, minus some. The table includes 170,000 or so clones, about 78% detected once. This clone was detected only a few times. Its antigen is unidentified. The J segment lost 6 bases and the V segment lost 8 bases, leaving 9 bases of the junction unmatched. CDR1 and CDR2 from the germline V gene are MNHNS and SASEGT. The CDR3 sequence is 14 residues long. Donors likely had unrecorded immune exposures despite being nominally healthy when sampled. The V gene is TRBV6-1, the J gene TRBJ1-5; 8 positions agree with TRBD1. The receptor comes from a woman in her fifties or sixties in good health and CMV-seropositive. The sequenced material came from PBMCs. In nucleotides, the CDR3 is TGTGCCAGCTGGGACAGGTGGAGTGCTCAGCCCCAGCATTTT. Protein: CASWDRWSAQPQHF.